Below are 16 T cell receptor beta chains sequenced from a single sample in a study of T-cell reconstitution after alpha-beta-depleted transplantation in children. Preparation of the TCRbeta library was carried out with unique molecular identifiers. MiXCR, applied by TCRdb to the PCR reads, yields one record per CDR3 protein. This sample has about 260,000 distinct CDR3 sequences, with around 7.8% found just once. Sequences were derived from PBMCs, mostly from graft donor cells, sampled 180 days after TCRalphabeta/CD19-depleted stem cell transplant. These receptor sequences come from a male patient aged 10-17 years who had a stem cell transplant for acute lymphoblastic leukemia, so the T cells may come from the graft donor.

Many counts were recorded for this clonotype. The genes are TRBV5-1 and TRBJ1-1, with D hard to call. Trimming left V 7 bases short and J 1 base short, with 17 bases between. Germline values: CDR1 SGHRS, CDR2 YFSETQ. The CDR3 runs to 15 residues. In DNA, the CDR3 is TGCGCCAGCGCCCCGGTCCGGGGTCGGAACACTGAAGCTTTCTTT. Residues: CASAPVRGRNTEAFF.

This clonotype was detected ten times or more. The CDR3 loop is CASSSDRVAYEQYF. The DNA for the CDR3 is TGTGCCAGCAGTTCAGACAGGGTGGCCTACGAGCAGTACTTC. The chain carries TRBV27 and TRBJ2-7, with 7 positions matching TRBD1. V was pared by 4 bases and J by 2 bases, with 5 bases of the junction left unmatched. This CDR3 region has 14 residues. The germline CDR1 and CDR2 sequences are MNHEY and SMNVEV (reference sequence).

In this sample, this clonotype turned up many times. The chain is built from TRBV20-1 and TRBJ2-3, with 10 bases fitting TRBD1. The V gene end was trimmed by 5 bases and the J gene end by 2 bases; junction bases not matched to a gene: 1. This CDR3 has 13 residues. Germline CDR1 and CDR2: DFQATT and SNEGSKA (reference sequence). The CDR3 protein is CSAGTGDTDTQYF. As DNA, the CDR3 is TGCAGTGCTGGGACAGGGGACACAGATACGCAGTATTTT.

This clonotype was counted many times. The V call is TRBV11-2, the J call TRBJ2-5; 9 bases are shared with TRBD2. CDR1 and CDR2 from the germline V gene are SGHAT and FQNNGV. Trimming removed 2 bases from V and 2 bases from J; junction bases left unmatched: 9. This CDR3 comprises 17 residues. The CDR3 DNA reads TGTGCCAGCAGCTTAATGAGGGGCGGACTAGCGCAAGAGACCCAGTACTTC. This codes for CASSLMRGGLAQETQYF.

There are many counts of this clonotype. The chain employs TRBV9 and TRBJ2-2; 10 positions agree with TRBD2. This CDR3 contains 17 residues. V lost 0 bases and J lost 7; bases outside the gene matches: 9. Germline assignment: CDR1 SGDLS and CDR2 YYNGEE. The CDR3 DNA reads TGTGCCAGCAGCGTAGAAGCGGGAGGGCCTAAGGGCGGGGAGCTGTTTTTT. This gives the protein CASSVEAGGPKGGELFF.

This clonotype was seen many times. In nucleotides, the CDR3 is TGTGCCAGTAGTCACACAGGGGGCGATTCACCCCTCCACTTT. Encoded protein: CASSHTGGDSPLHF. The chain couples TRBV19 to TRBJ1-6; 9 bases map to TRBD1. V shed 5 bases, J shed 8 bases, and the junction held 4 bases outside the gene matches. CDR3 length: 14 amino acids. Looked up from germline, CDR1 is LNHDA and CDR2 is SQIVND (reference sequence).

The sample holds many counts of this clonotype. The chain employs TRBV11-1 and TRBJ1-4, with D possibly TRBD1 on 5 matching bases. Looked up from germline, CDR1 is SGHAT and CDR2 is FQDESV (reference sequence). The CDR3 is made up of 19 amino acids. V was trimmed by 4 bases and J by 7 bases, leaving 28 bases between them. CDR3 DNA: TGTGCCAGCAGCTCAACACAACTGAGGGACGGCGCCCCGCTTGAAAAACTGTTTTTT. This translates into CASSSTQLRDGAPLEKLFF.

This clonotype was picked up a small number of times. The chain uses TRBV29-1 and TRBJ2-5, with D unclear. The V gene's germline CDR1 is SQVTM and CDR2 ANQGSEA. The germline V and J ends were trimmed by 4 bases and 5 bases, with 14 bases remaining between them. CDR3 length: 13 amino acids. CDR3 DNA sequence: TGCAGCGTTGTCTCTGAGAGTTGGGAGACCCAGTACTTC. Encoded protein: CSVVSESWETQYF.

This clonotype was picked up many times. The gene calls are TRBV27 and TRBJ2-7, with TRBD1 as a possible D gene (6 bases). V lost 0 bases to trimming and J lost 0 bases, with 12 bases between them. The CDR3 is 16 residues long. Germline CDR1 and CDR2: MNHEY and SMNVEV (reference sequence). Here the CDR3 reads CASSLSRGPLSYEQYF. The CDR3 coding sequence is TGTGCCAGCAGTTTATCCAGGGGCCCCCTCTCCTACGAGCAGTACTTC.

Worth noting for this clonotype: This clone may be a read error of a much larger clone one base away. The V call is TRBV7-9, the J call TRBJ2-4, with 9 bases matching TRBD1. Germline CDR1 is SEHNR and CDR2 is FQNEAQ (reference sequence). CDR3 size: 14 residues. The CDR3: CSSSRDRGRNIQYF. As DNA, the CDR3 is TGTTCCAGCAGCCGCGACAGGGGGAGAAACATTCAGTACTTC.

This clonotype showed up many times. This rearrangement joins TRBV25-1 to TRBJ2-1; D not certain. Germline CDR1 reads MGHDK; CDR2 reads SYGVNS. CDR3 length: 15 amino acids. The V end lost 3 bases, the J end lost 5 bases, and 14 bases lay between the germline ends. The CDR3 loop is CASSDRAVENNEQFF. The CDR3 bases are TGTGCCAGCAGTGATAGGGCAGTTGAAAACAATGAGCAGTTCTTC.

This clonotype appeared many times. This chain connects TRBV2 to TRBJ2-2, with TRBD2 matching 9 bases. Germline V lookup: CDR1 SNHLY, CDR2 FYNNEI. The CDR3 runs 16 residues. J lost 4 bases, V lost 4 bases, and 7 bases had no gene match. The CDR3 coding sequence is TGTGCCAGCAGTGGTAATAGCGGGAGCACCACCGGGGAGCTGTTTTTT. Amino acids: CASSGNSGSTTGELFF.

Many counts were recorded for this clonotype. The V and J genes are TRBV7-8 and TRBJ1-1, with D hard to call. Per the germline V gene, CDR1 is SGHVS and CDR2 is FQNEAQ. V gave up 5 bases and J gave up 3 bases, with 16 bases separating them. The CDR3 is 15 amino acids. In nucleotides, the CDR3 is TGTGCCAGCAGCCGATGGGCGTCCACGGACACTGAAGCTTTCTTT. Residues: CASSRWASTDTEAFF.

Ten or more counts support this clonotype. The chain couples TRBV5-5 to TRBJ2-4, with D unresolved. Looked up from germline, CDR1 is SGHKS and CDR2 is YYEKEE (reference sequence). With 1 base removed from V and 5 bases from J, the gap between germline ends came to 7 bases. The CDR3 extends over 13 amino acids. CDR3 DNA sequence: TGTGCCAGCAGCTTGATGGGCCAAAACATTCAGTACTTC. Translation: CASSLMGQNIQYF.

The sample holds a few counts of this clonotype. CDR3 bases: TGTGCCACCAGTGATTCTCCAACTAATGAAAAACTGTTTTTT. Translated: CATSDSPTNEKLFF. The chain recombines TRBV24-1 with TRBJ1-4; D gene unclear. V was trimmed by 2 bases and J by 0 bases, leaving 3 bases between them. The CDR3 is 14 amino acids. Germline assignment: CDR1 KGHDR and CDR2 SFDVKD.

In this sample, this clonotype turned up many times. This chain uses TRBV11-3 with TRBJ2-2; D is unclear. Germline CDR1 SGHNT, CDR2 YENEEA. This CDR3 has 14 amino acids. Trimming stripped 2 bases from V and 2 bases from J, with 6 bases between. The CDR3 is CASSLHKNTGELFF. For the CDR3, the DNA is TGTGCCAGCAGCTTACACAAAAACACCGGGGAGCTGTTTTTT.